The clone carrying this TCR beta chain was detected a few times. Antigen specificity is unknown. Every TCR beta cDNA library bore unique molecular identifiers. TCRdb re-derived calls from the PCR reads in MiXCR, one entry per CDR3 protein. The table lists 550,000 to 700,000 distinct CDR3 sequences, around 44% of them singletons, with roughly 1.8% in the top ten. The germline V and J ends were trimmed by 6 bases and 1 base, with 10 bases remaining between them. Germline CDR1 and CDR2: MNHEY and SVGAGI. The CDR3 runs 13 residues. The data are from a study of post-analysis software for immune sequencing data. Study-wide results and caveats: Comparison of patients with controls showed roughly five TRBV segments more frequent in patients, TRBV5-6, TRBV5-1 and TRBV20-1 among them.

The TCR sequence derives from a girl aged 5-17 years with multiple sclerosis. The chain is built from TRBV6-5 and TRBJ2-7, with no clear D. Sequencing was performed on blood. CDR3 bases: TGTGCCAGCAGGCAGCCTAATTCCTACGAGCAGTACTTC. Translation: CASRQPNSYEQYF.